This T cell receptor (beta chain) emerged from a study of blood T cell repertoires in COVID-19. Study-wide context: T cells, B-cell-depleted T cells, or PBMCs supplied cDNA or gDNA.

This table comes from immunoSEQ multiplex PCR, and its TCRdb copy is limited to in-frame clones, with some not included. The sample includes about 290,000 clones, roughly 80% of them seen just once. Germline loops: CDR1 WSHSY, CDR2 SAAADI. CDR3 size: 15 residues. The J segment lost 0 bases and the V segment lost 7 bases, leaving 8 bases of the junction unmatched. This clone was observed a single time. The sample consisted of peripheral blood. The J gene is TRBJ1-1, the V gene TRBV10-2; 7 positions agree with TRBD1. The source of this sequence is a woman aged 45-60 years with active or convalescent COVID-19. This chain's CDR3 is CASIPTGALNTEAFF. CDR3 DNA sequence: TGCGCCAGCATCCCCACAGGGGCCCTGAACACTGAAGCTTTCTTT.